The 13 T cell receptor beta chains below all came from one sample that was sequenced in a study of blood T cell repertoires in COVID-19. Repertoires were generated with immunoSEQ multiplex PCR, while TCRdb's copy carries only in-frame clones and drops some. The repertoire consists of a few hundred thousand clones, with around 86% occurring once and the leading ten covering 2.5% to 3%. The sequenced material came from peripheral blood. The source is a woman in her 30s with active or convalescent COVID-19.

This clone was seen once. The chain has TRBV7-9 and TRBJ2-1, with 11 bases identical to TRBD2. This CDR3 spans 14 amino acids. Germline values: CDR1 SEHNR, CDR2 FQNEAQ (reference sequence). Trimming cost V 1 base and J 8 bases; bases outside gene matches: 1. As DNA, the CDR3 is TGTGCCAGCAGCTTAGTACTAGCGGGGGATGAGCAGTTCTTC. Protein product: CASSLVLAGDEQFF.

V and J are TRBV11-2 and TRBJ2-3; 9 bases agree with TRBD2. This CDR3 region has 15 residues. CDR1 is SGHAT and CDR2 is FQNNGV in the germline V gene. After removal of 4 bases from V and 1 base from J, the junction contained 3 bases not matched to a gene. CDR3 protein: CASSYRTSGTDTQYF. The CDR3, as DNA: TGTGCCAGCAGCTACAGGACTAGCGGCACAGATACGCAGTATTTT.

The J gene is TRBJ1-1, the V gene TRBV6-2 or TRBV6-3; D is ambiguous. V lost 2 bases and J lost 3, with 7 bases in between. This CDR3 has 13 residues. CDR1 is MNHEY and CDR2 is SVGEGT in the germline V gene. The chain's CDR3 is CASSYVRDTEAFF. DNA of the CDR3: TGTGCCAGCAGTTACGTGAGGGACACTGAAGCTTTCTTT.

In this sample, this clone turned up a few times. The chain uses TRBV7-2 and TRBJ2-3, with D possibly matching TRBD2 (6 bases). The ends were cut back, 1 base at V and 4 bases at J, with 9 bases in the middle. The CDR3 loop spans 14 amino acids. Germline CDR1 and CDR2: SGHTA and FQGNSA. In DNA form, the CDR3 reads TGTGCCAGCAGCTTAGGCGGGGTAGCAGATACGCAGTATTTT. It translates to CASSLGGVADTQYF.

This rearrangement joins TRBV7-9 to TRBJ1-4; TRBD1 matches at 7 bases. V dropped 2 bases and J dropped 8; count of bases not matched to a gene: 11. The germline gives CDR1 SEHNR, CDR2 FQNEAQ (reference sequence). CDR3 length: 16 residues. CDR3 nucleotide sequence: TGTGCCAGCAGCTTACTAGGGGGCGAGGTTAGAGAAAAACTGTTTTTT. It translates to CASSLLGGEVREKLFF.

This chain connects TRBV2 to TRBJ2-3, with D possibly being TRBD2 (5 bases). V dropped 8 bases and J dropped 0 bases, with 15 bases sitting between them. The CDR3 consists of 15 residues. Germline values: CDR1 SNHLY, CDR2 FYNNEI. The CDR3 loop reads CASPGVGQSTDTQYF. CDR3 in DNA: TGTGCCAGCCCCGGGGTAGGGCAGAGCACAGATACGCAGTATTTT.

The chain uses TRBV7-2 and TRBJ1-5, with 8 positions matching TRBD1. The junction had 9 bases not matched to a gene; V was cut back by 5 bases and J by 3 bases. The CDR3 totals 16 residues. Germline assignment: CDR1 SGHTA and CDR2 FQGNSA. CDR3 sequence (DNA): TGTGCCAGCAGCACACAAGGGACAGGAATCAATCAGCCCCAGCATTTT. Its protein product is CASSTQGTGINQPQHF.

This clone was detected a few times. Other DNA sequences from this sample encode an identical CDR3 as well. CDR3 in amino acids: CASSVVGAQETQYF. CDR3 nucleotide sequence: TGTGCCAGCAGCGTAGTGGGGGCCCAAGAGACCCAGTACTTC. The V gene is TRBV9, the J gene TRBJ2-5; D may be TRBD1 (6 bases). Per the germline V gene, CDR1 is SGDLS and CDR2 is YYNGEE. Trimming took off 0 bases at V and 1 base at J, with 7 bases between the two ends. This CDR3 is 14 amino acids long.

The chain employs TRBV27 and TRBJ2-5; tentatively, D is TRBD1 (5 bases). V lost 1 base to trimming and J lost 2 bases, with 8 bases between them. The CDR3 has 14 residues. CDR1 is MNHEY and CDR2 is SMNVEV in the germline V gene (reference sequence). CDR3 sequence (DNA): TGTGCCAGCAGTTTATGGCAGGGACAAGAGACCCAGTACTTC. It codes for CASSLWQGQETQYF.

In its sample, this clone was seen once. The V call is TRBV7-2, the J call TRBJ2-7; 13 nucleotides agree with TRBD2. Trimming at V came to 3 bases and at J to 2 bases, leaving 4 bases not matched to a gene. This CDR3 has 16 residues. Germline CDR1 reads SGHTA; CDR2 reads FQGNSA. In DNA form, the CDR3 reads TGTGCCAGCAGCTTGACTAGCGGGGGGACCACCTACGAGCAGTACTTC. Its translation is CASSLTSGGTTYEQYF.

The chain combines TRBV5-1 with TRBJ2-5, with D unclear. CDR3 length equals 15 residues. Germline lookup yields CDR1 SGHRS and CDR2 YFSETQ. V lost 4 bases to trimming and J lost 4 bases, with 17 bases between them. CDR3 bases: TGCGCCAGCAGCACCAGTGACCTCCGGGTAGAGACCCAGTACTTC. This translates into CASSTSDLRVETQYF.

CDR3 coding DNA: TGTGCCAGCAGCCTATCGGGGGTGGTGCAGTTCTTC. Its protein product is CASSLSGVVQFF. The chain couples TRBV14 to TRBJ2-1, with a weak D call TRBD2 (6 bases). CDR3 length: 12 amino acids. CDR1 and CDR2 (germline): SGHDN, FVKESK. V lost 4 bases to trimming and J lost 12 bases, with 13 bases between them.

DNA for the CDR3: TGTGCCAGCAGCAAAACCAAAAGAGGAGAAAAACTGTTTTTT. Amino acid sequence: CASSKTKRGEKLFF. V usage is TRBV21-1 and J usage is TRBJ1-4. TRBV21-1 is a recognized pseudogene. This CDR3 spans 14 amino acids.